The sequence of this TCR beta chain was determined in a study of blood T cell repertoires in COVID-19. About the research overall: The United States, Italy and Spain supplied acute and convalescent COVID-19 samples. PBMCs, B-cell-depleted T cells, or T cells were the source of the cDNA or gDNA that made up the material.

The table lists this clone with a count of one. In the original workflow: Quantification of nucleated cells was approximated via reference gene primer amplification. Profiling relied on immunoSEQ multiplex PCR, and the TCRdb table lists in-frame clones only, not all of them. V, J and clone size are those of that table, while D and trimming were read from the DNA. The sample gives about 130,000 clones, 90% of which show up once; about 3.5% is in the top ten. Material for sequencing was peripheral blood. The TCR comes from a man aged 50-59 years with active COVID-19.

The CDR3 reads CASSPQGALSNQPQHF. For the CDR3, the DNA is TGTGCCAGCAGCCCACAGGGGGCCCTTAGCAATCAGCCCCAGCATTTT. The V and J genes are TRBV3-1 (or the pseudogene TRBV3-2) and TRBJ1-5; 9 nucleotides agree with TRBD1. The CDR3 covers 16 residues. Germline trimming cut 4 bases from V and 0 bases from J; bases unmatched to any gene: 4. Germline assignment: CDR1 LGHDT and CDR2 YNNKEL (reference sequence).